What follows are 32 T cell receptor beta chains derived from one specimen sequenced in a study of T cells in tumors after PD-1 blockade. The method was immunoSEQ multiplex PCR; TCRdb's version includes in-frame clones alone and lacks a portion of them. The table includes under 50,000 clones, roughly three quarters detected once. The specimen was PBMCs, collected before anti-PD-1 therapy. The receptor set was obtained from a human donor with advanced basal cell or squamous cell carcinoma (not recorded which).

The chain links TRBV4-1 to TRBJ1-2; D is uncertain. Germline V gene sequence: CDR1 MGHRA, CDR2 YSYEKL. CDR3 size: 13 residues. V was clipped by 1 base and J by 1 base, with 4 bases between them. The CDR3 bases are TGCGCCAGCAGCCAAGTGGGTAACTATGGCTACACCTTC. This translates into CASSQVGNYGYTF.

This clone has a handful of counts. This chain links TRBV3-1 (or the pseudogene TRBV3-2) with TRBJ1-6; D possibly corresponds to TRBD1 (6 bases). V gave up 4 bases and J gave up 2 bases, with 15 bases separating them. Germline CDR1 and CDR2: LGHDT and YNNKEL (reference sequence). The CDR3 has 17 amino acids. CDR3 bases: TGTGCCAGCAGCCCTAGCCTAACAGGGACCTATAATTCACCCCTCCACTTT. It specifies CASSPSLTGTYNSPLHF.

The J gene is TRBJ2-3, the V gene TRBV29-1; D may be TRBD1 (6 bases). V was shortened by 7 bases and J by 0 bases, with 11 bases between the two germline ends. Per germline, CDR1 SQVTM and CDR2 ANQGSEA. The CDR3 length is 13 residues. CDR3 nucleotides: TGCAGCGCGACAGGTCTGAGCACAGATACGCAGTATTTT. This codes for CSATGLSTDTQYF.

The chain joins TRBV27 to TRBJ1-4, with 10 bases lining up with TRBD1. CDR3 length: 17 amino acids. V lost 6 bases, J lost 5 bases, and 12 bases stayed unmatched. CDR1 and CDR2 from the germline V gene are MNHEY and SMNVEV (reference sequence). CDR3 sequence (DNA): TGTGCCAGCAGCCGGATAAGTACGGGACAGGGGAATGAAAAACTGTTTTTT. Translated: CASSRISTGQGNEKLFF.

The chain employs TRBV4-1 and TRBJ2-1; possible D gene TRBD1, 5 bases. The CDR3 consists of 12 residues. The V gene's germline CDR1 is MGHRA and CDR2 YSYEKL. Trimming shortened V by 3 bases and J by 10 bases, and 10 bases separated the two germline ends. CDR3 nucleotides: TGCGCCAGCAGCCATCCCCAGGGAGAGCAGTTCTTC. This codes for CASSHPQGEQFF.

The J gene is TRBJ1-2, the V gene TRBV2; TRBD1 is a possible D gene (6 bases). In germline, CDR1 is SNHLY, CDR2 FYNNEI. The CDR3 covers 12 residues. V was cut by 3 bases and J by 8 bases, with 10 bases left in between. The CDR3 DNA follows: TGTGCCAGCAGTGAGGGGGCAGCCGGCTACACCTTC. It yields the protein CASSEGAAGYTF.

This chain connects TRBV5-4 to TRBJ2-7; 8 bases align to TRBD1. V was pared by 4 bases and J by 2 bases, with 5 bases of the junction left unmatched. Looked up from germline, CDR1 is SGHNT and CDR2 is YYREEE (reference sequence). CDR3 size: 14 residues. The chain's CDR3 is CASSGQGAPYEQYF. In DNA, the CDR3 is TGTGCCAGCAGCGGCCAGGGGGCCCCCTACGAGCAGTACTTC.

The chain links TRBV27 to TRBJ1-6; D might be TRBD1 (5 bases). The V end was cut by 3 bases, the J end by 6 bases, with 9 bases between. CDR1 MNHEY and CDR2 SMNVEV come from the germline V gene (reference sequence). This CDR3 contains 14 residues. CDR3 in DNA: TGTGCCAGCAGTTTCTACGGGGGTAATTCACCCCTCCACTTT. It is translated as CASSFYGGNSPLHF.

The count of this clone is one. The genes are TRBV4-1 and TRBJ2-7; 8 nucleotides align to TRBD1. Germline values: CDR1 MGHRA, CDR2 YSYEKL. J was trimmed by 5 bases and V by 4 bases; bases with no gene match: 7. CDR3 size: 14 residues. Here the CDR3 reads CASSRSQGVHEQYF. DNA for the CDR3: TGCGCCAGCAGCCGTTCACAGGGGGTACACGAGCAGTACTTC.

V is TRBV6-5 and J is TRBJ2-7; the D call may be TRBD1 or TRBD2 (5 bases each). Germline loops: CDR1 MNHEY, CDR2 SVGAGI. The V and J ends lost 6 bases and 2 bases respectively, with 14 bases between them. This CDR3 contains 14 residues. The CDR3 bases are TGTGCCAGCAGCCCAATAGGGACGACCTACGAGCAGTACTTC. It is translated as CASSPIGTTYEQYF.

The rearrangement joins TRBV29-1 to TRBJ1-1; tentative D call: TRBD1 (5 bases). The CDR3 sequence is 17 residues long. The V end was cut by 0 bases, the J end by 2 bases, with 19 bases between. Germline values: CDR1 SQVTM, CDR2 ANQGSEA. The CDR3 protein is CSVEDRRQTNQNTEAFF. For the CDR3, the DNA is TGCAGCGTTGAAGATCGGAGACAGACGAACCAAAACACTGAAGCTTTCTTT.

This clone was recorded once. CDR3 sequence reads: CASTPPVGNEQFF. CDR3 sequence (DNA): TGTGCCAGCACTCCCCCGGTAGGGAATGAGCAGTTCTTC. This chain connects TRBV12-3 or TRBV12-4 to TRBJ2-1; no clear D. Trimming took off 7 bases at V and 7 bases at J, with 14 bases between the two ends. This CDR3 has 13 residues.

This rearrangement joins TRBV7-9 to TRBJ1-2, with TRBD1 matching over 7 bases. CDR1 is SEHNR and CDR2 is FQNEAQ in the germline V gene (reference sequence). This CDR3 is 15 amino acids long. The V gene end was trimmed by 2 bases and the J gene end by 1 base; junction bases not matched to a gene: 4. The CDR3 loop is CASSLKGQDNYGYTF. The CDR3 DNA reads as TGTGCCAGCAGCTTAAAAGGACAGGATAACTATGGCTACACCTTC.

The rearrangement links TRBV2 to TRBJ2-7; unclear D gene. The V end was cut by 2 bases, the J end by 3 bases, with 5 bases between. Germline assignment: CDR1 SNHLY and CDR2 FYNNEI. The CDR3 runs 12 residues. CDR3 sequence: CASSESGYEQYF. DNA of the CDR3: TGTGCCAGCAGTGAATCCGGCTACGAGCAGTACTTC.

This clone was recorded once. The chain is built from TRBV18 and TRBJ2-5; D not resolved. The CDR3 is 15 residues long. The germline V gene encodes CDR1 KGHSH and CDR2 LQKENI. Trimming stripped 4 bases from V and 3 bases from J, with 15 bases between. CDR3 sequence reads: CASSRPYGSKETQYF. The CDR3 DNA sequence: TGTGCCAGCTCACGTCCGTATGGGTCCAAAGAGACCCAGTACTTC.

The chain has TRBV14 and TRBJ1-6; D gene unclear. Trimming took 1 base from V and 10 from J, leaving 8 bases between them. CDR1 is SGHDN, CDR2 FVKESK, per germline. CDR3 length: 13 residues. Here the CDR3 reads CASSQVVYSPLHF. The CDR3 DNA is TGTGCCAGCAGCCAAGTAGTGTACTCACCCCTCCACTTT.

The chain uses TRBV7-9 and TRBJ1-6; TRBD1 aligns across 7 bases. CDR3 size: 14 residues. V lost 1 base to trimming and J lost 8 bases; unmatched junction nucleotides: 2. Germline V gene sequence: CDR1 SEHNR, CDR2 FQNEAQ (reference sequence). In nucleotides, the CDR3 is TGTGCCAGCAGCTTAGGGGACAGCTATTCACCCCTCCACTTT. Its protein is CASSLGDSYSPLHF.

This sequence joins TRBV19 and TRBJ1-2; TRBD1 matches 7 bases. The germline CDR1 and CDR2 sequences are LNHDA and SQIVND (reference sequence). CDR3 size: 16 residues. The junction had 12 bases not matched to a gene; V was cut back by 5 bases and J by 3 bases. CDR3 nucleotide sequence: TGTGCCAGTAGTTTCCTCAACCGGGACAGACACTATGGCTACACCTTC. As protein: CASSFLNRDRHYGYTF.

V is TRBV10-3 and J is TRBJ2-3, with 16 bases matching TRBD2. The junction had 4 bases not matched to a gene; V was cut back by 11 bases and J by 2 bases. Germline CDR1 and CDR2: ENHRY and SYGVKD. The CDR3 is 15 amino acids. CDR3 residues: CASGLAGGPTDTQYF. CDR3 nucleotide sequence: TGTGCCTCGGGACTAGCGGGGGGGCCCACAGATACGCAGTATTTT.

The chain joins TRBV3-1 (or the pseudogene TRBV3-2) to TRBJ2-2; possibly TRBD2 for D (6 bases). CDR3 length: 17 residues. The V and J ends lost 2 bases and 6 bases respectively, with 19 bases between them. From germline, CDR1 is LGHDT and CDR2 YNNKEL (reference sequence). CDR3 sequence reads: CASSQNLGLTISGELFF. In DNA form, the CDR3 reads TGTGCCAGCAGCCAAAATCTGGGACTCACCATCTCCGGGGAGCTGTTTTTT.

The chain joins TRBV29-1 to TRBJ2-5; 10 bases map to TRBD2. The germline gives CDR1 SQVTM, CDR2 ANQGSEA. V lost 2 bases to trimming and J lost 5 bases; unmatched junction nucleotides: 8. This CDR3 is built from 15 residues. The CDR3 DNA reads as TGCAGCGTTGAAAAAGCGGGGGGGCCCTCGGAGACCCAGTACTTC. It is translated as CSVEKAGGPSETQYF.

CDR3 region: CASSLANAWGNYGYTF. In DNA form, the CDR3 reads TGTGCCAGCAGCTTAGCCAACGCGTGGGGGAACTATGGCTACACCTTC. This chain joins TRBV7-8 and TRBJ1-2; D is perhaps TRBD1 (5 bases). Germline V lookup: CDR1 SGHVS, CDR2 FQNEAQ. V was trimmed by 0 bases and J by 2 bases, leaving 13 bases between them. This CDR3 is built from 16 residues. Full variable domain (outside the CDR3, taken from reference TRBV7-8 and TRBJ1-2): GAGVSQSPRYKVAKRGQDVALRCDPISGHVSLFWYQQALGQGPEFLTYFQNEAQLDKSGLPSDRFFAERPEGSVSTLKIQRTQQEDSAVYLCASSLANAWGNYGYTFGSGTRLTVV.

The V gene is TRBV18, the J gene TRBJ2-3, with a tentative D call TRBD2 (6 bases). This CDR3 comprises 15 residues. Germline CDR1 reads KGHSH; CDR2 reads LQKENI. V was cut by 2 bases and J by 10 bases, with 19 bases left in between. The CDR3 nucleotides read TGTGCCAGCTCACCAGAGGAGGGGACCTTAAACGCGCAGTATTTT. Its translation: CASSPEEGTLNAQYF.

The chain recombines TRBV4-1 with TRBJ2-3, with 12 bases that match TRBD2. J lost 2 bases, V lost 3 bases, and 21 bases had no gene match. Germline assignment: CDR1 MGHRA and CDR2 YSYEKL. The CDR3 consists of 22 residues. Here the CDR3 reads CASSQLPPATSGGTRDTDTQYF. CDR3 sequence (DNA): TGCGCCAGCAGCCAGCTACCCCCCGCCACTAGCGGGGGGACGCGGGACACAGATACGCAGTATTTT.

The CDR3 coding sequence is TGCGCCAGCAGCTGGACTAGCGGGGGAACTAATGAGCAGTTCTTC. It translates to CASSWTSGGTNEQFF. The genes are TRBV5-1 and TRBJ2-1; 13 nucleotides agree with TRBD2. The germline CDR1 and CDR2 sequences are SGHRS and YFSETQ. The CDR3 consists of 15 residues. The ends lost 3 bases at V and 7 bases at J; junction bases unmatched: 4.

This clone was counted only a few times. V gene TRBV7-9 combines with J gene TRBJ2-7, with TRBD2 matching over 7 bases. Trimming cost V 4 bases and J 6 bases; bases outside gene matches: 9. The CDR3 is made up of 14 amino acids. Germline V gives CDR1 SEHNR, CDR2 FQNEAQ (reference sequence). CDR3 DNA: TGTGCCAGCAGCTCGAAACTAGCGATCTTCGAGCAGTACTTC. Translated: CASSSKLAIFEQYF.

The gene calls are TRBV18 and TRBJ1-2; the match to TRBD1 covers 8 bases. The CDR3 has 15 amino acids. V shed 3 bases, J shed 4 bases, and the junction held 7 bases outside the gene matches. Germline V gene sequence: CDR1 KGHSH, CDR2 LQKENI. CDR3 amino acids: CASSPPGQEIYGYTF. CDR3 nucleotide sequence: TGTGCCAGCTCACCGCCGGGACAGGAGATCTATGGCTACACCTTC.

The chain combines TRBV27 with TRBJ1-3, with a tentative D call TRBD1 (5 bases). This CDR3 contains 16 residues. Deletions cut 8 bases from V and 0 bases from J, with 17 bases between. Germline assignment: CDR1 MNHEY and CDR2 SMNVEV (reference sequence). CDR3 region: CASGRTGTNSGNTIYF. DNA for the CDR3: TGTGCCAGCGGCAGGACGGGGACTAACTCTGGAAACACCATATATTTT.

This rearrangement joins TRBV2 to TRBJ1-5, with D tentatively TRBD1 (6 bases). V lost 7 bases and J 2 bases, leaving 15 bases between the germline ends. CDR1 and CDR2 from the germline V gene are SNHLY and FYNNEI. This CDR3 has 15 residues. The CDR3 loop is CASNKGRGGNQPQHF. The DNA of the CDR3 is TGTGCCAGCAATAAGGGTAGGGGGGGCAATCAGCCCCAGCATTTT.

The chain employs TRBV20-1 and TRBJ1-1; D gene ambiguous. CDR1 is DFQATT, CDR2 SNEGSKA, per germline (reference sequence). Trimming stripped 3 bases from V and 3 bases from J, with 14 bases between. This CDR3 has 14 amino acids. The CDR3 spells CSASRGSVDTEAFF. The CDR3 DNA sequence: TGCAGTGCTAGTCGGGGTTCGGTGGACACTGAAGCTTTCTTT.

This chain connects TRBV19 to TRBJ2-5; D possibly matches TRBD1 or TRBD2 (5 bases each). The length of the CDR3 is 15 residues. Germline CDR1 LNHDA, CDR2 SQIVND (reference sequence). Trimming left V 6 bases short and J 5 bases short, with 19 bases between. The DNA of the CDR3 is TGTGCCAGTAGACGGTCTCCGGGACGGGTTGAGACCCAGTACTTC. It encodes CASRRSPGRVETQYF.

This clone showed up just once. The J gene is TRBJ1-5, the V gene TRBV27; 8 bases line up with TRBD1. Germline assignment: CDR1 MNHEY and CDR2 SMNVEV (reference sequence). This CDR3 region has 16 residues. The V gene end was trimmed by 6 bases and the J gene end by 2 bases; junction bases not matched to a gene: 9. Here the CDR3 reads CASSLTRTGRNQPQHF. CDR3 in DNA: TGTGCCAGCAGCCTTACTCGGACAGGGCGCAATCAGCCCCAGCATTTT.